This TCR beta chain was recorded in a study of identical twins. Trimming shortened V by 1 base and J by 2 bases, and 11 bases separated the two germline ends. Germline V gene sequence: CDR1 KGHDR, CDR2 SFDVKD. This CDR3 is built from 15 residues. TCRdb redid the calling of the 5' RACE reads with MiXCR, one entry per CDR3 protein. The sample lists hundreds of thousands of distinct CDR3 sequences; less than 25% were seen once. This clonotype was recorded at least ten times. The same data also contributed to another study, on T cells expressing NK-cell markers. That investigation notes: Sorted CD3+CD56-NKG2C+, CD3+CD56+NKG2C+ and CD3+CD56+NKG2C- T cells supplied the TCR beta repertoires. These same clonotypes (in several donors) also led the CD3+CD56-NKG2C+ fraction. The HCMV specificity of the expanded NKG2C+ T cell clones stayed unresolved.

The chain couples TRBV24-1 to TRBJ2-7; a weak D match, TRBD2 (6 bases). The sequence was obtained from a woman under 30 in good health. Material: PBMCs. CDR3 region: CATSDFNGSPYEQYF. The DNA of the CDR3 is TGTGCCACCAGTGATTTTAACGGGAGTCCCTACGAGCAGTACTTC.